Each of the 11 T cell receptor beta chains below was sequenced from the same sample in a study of post-analysis software for immune sequencing data. Regarding the study as a whole: Patients used a few TRBV segments, including TRBV5-6, TRBV5-1 and TRBV20-1, more often than controls.

The antigens for these receptors are not known. TCR beta libraries were prepared from cDNA with unique molecular identifiers. TCRdb reanalysed the PCR reads using MiXCR and keeps one entry per CDR3 protein. The data contain around 400,000 distinct CDR3 sequences, less than 40% of them seen just once; the ten biggest clones take up roughly an eighth. Sequencing input: blood. The receptors stem from a girl between 10 and 17 years old with multiple sclerosis.

In its sample, this clonotype was seen a few times. The chain recombines TRBV3-1 with TRBJ1-2; D is possibly TRBD1 (5 bases). The CDR3 spans 13 residues. Deletions cut 5 bases from V and 8 bases from J, with 15 bases between. The V gene's germline CDR1 is LGHDT and CDR2 YNNKEL (reference sequence). In DNA form, the CDR3 reads TGTGCCAGCAGCTGGCAGGGAACTGGAGGCTACACCTTC. Translating gives CASSWQGTGGYTF.

The chain recombines TRBV5-1 with TRBJ2-1; 8 bases agree with TRBD1. The CDR3 is 14 residues long. From germline, CDR1 is SGHRS and CDR2 YFSETQ. The J segment lost 7 bases and the V segment lost 2 bases, leaving 5 bases of the junction unmatched. This CDR3 is CASSFRTGPNEQFF. DNA for the CDR3: TGCGCCAGCAGCTTTAGGACAGGGCCTAATGAGCAGTTCTTC.

The gene calls are TRBV6-1 and TRBJ1-4; D is unresolved. V lost 7 bases and J 5 bases, leaving 5 bases between the germline ends. Germline CDR1 and CDR2: MNHNS and SASEGT. The CDR3 is 11 residues long. CDR3 sequence (DNA): TGTGCCAGCAACCAGAATGAAAAACTGTTTTTT. The encoded protein is CASNQNEKLFF.

The CDR3 nucleotides are TGTGCCAGCAGCCCGATATCAAGGGCCCGTCCCTACGAGCAGTACTTC. It encodes CASSPISRARPYEQYF. The J gene is TRBJ2-7, the V gene TRBV11-2; D is uncertain. Germline CDR1 is SGHAT and CDR2 is FQNNGV. The CDR3 is 16 amino acids. Trimming took off 5 bases at V and 2 bases at J, with 19 bases between the two ends.

This clonotype was counted only a few times. V and J are TRBV28 and TRBJ2-7, with 8 positions matching TRBD1. This CDR3 has 14 residues. CDR1 is MDHEN, CDR2 SYDVKM, per germline. Trimming at V came to 8 bases and at J to 7 bases, leaving 13 bases not matched to a gene. For the CDR3, the DNA is TGTGCCAGCTTCCCAGGGGGCCTTTCGGATGAGCAGTACTTC. This gives the protein CASFPGGLSDEQYF.

This chain joins TRBV6-2 or TRBV6-3 and TRBJ1-5; 10 bases are a match to TRBD1. V gave up 6 bases and J gave up 7 bases; unmatched junction bases: 9. The CDR3 length is 15 residues. Germline values: CDR1 MNHEY, CDR2 SVGEGT. This CDR3 is CASRRRDRGEQPQHF. CDR3 bases: TGTGCCAGCAGGCGACGGGACAGGGGTGAACAGCCCCAGCATTTT.

The V call is TRBV7-9, the J call TRBJ2-3; D is possibly TRBD2 (6 bases). Germline V gives CDR1 SEHNR, CDR2 FQNEAQ (reference sequence). Trimming took 2 bases from V and 6 from J, leaving 12 bases between them. This CDR3 comprises 14 residues. CDR3 in amino acids: CASSLRGGGDTQYF. The DNA of the CDR3 is TGTGCCAGCAGCTTACGGGGAGGAGGCGATACGCAGTATTTT.

This clonotype appeared a few times. The V and J genes are TRBV10-3 and TRBJ2-7; the match to TRBD2 covers 10 bases. Germline CDR1 reads ENHRY; CDR2 reads SYGVKD. V lost 2 bases, J lost 7 bases, and 8 bases stayed unmatched. CDR3 size: 15 residues. CDR3 coding DNA: TGTGCCATCAGTGAGGGGAGCGGGGGGGCTCGGGAGCAGTACTTC. This codes for CAISEGSGGAREQYF.

This chain links TRBV5-4 with TRBJ2-3; D is unclear. V lost 4 bases and J lost 3, with 15 bases in between. Germline-derived CDR1 and CDR2 are SGHNT and YYREEE (reference sequence). The length of the CDR3 is 15 residues. Written as DNA, the CDR3 is TGTGCCAGCAGCCGCGACGGGCGGAAGACAGATACGCAGTATTTT. Amino acids: CASSRDGRKTDTQYF.

On this clonotype itself: As the CDR3 is not closed by the conserved phenylalanine or tryptophan, this likely results from a read error. The CDR3 bases are TGTGCCAGCAGCAGCAGACCTAACACTGAAGCTTTCTTG. It is translated as CASSSRPNTEAFL. The chain couples TRBV9 to TRBJ1-1; D unresolved. There are 13 residues in the CDR3. Germline values: CDR1 SGDLS, CDR2 YYNGEE. Trimming took off 4 bases at V and 2 bases at J, with 9 bases between the two ends.

The chain combines TRBV7-2 with TRBJ2-7, with D uncertain. V gave up 2 bases and J gave up 0 bases, with 8 bases separating them. Looked up from germline, CDR1 is SGHTA and CDR2 is FQGNSA. The CDR3 is made up of 14 amino acids. CDR3 amino acids: CASSLYGRSYEQYF. CDR3 DNA: TGTGCCAGCAGCTTATATGGTCGCTCCTACGAGCAGTACTTC.